The 21 T cell receptor beta chains below come from one sample, sequenced in a study of cytomegalovirus exposure and HLA in healthy donors (dated by TCRdb to about 2017). Library construction relied on the immunoSEQ multiplex PCR assay. For the multiplex PCR, a mixture combining 60 forward primers for TCR Vbeta segments and 13 reverse primers for TCR Jbeta segments was used. Sourced from immuneACCESS, this table was stored by TCRdb with only in-frame sequences that have V and J called. A share of the clones is absent; for the studies checked, an unresolved V gene accounts for under half, and the remainder has no known explanation. The sample data list about 200,000 clones, and more than 60% of these were observed just once. The ten largest clonotypes hold about 1.7% of the sample. The sequenced sample consisted of PBMCs. Receptors originate from a man between 50 and 59 years old in good health and CMV-seronegative.

The rearrangement joins TRBV18 to TRBJ1-2; TRBD1 matches at 8 bases. V was clipped by 6 bases and J by 2 bases; unmatched bases: 8. The CDR3 runs 15 residues. The germline gives CDR1 KGHSH, CDR2 LQKENI. The CDR3 DNA follows: TGTGCCAGCTCTCCGACAGGGGCGAAAAACTATGGCTACACCTTC. Protein: CASSPTGAKNYGYTF.

This clone has just a few counts. In DNA form, the CDR3 reads TGTGCCAGCAGTTCCAATGGAAACACCATATATTTT. Amino acids: CASSSNGNTIYF. V usage is TRBV28 and J usage is TRBJ1-3; D unclear. Trimming cost V 4 bases and J 3 bases, with 4 bases left between them. Germline-derived CDR1 and CDR2 are MDHEN and SYDVKM. The CDR3 extends over 12 amino acids.

The chain recombines TRBV5-1 with TRBJ2-3; D not certain. This CDR3 has 15 amino acids. The ends were cut back, 0 bases at V and 2 bases at J, with 10 bases in the middle. CDR1 SGHRS and CDR2 YFSETQ come from the germline V gene. The CDR3 region has the DNA TGCGCCAGCAGCTTGGAGAACAGATACACAGATACGCAGTATTTT. Protein sequence: CASSLENRYTDTQYF.

This clone turned up a few times. This sequence joins TRBV28 and TRBJ1-5; D is possibly TRBD1 (6 bases). Germline values: CDR1 MDHEN, CDR2 SYDVKM. V gave up 6 bases and J gave up 4 bases, with 16 bases separating them. The CDR3 spans 15 residues. CDR3 DNA: TGTGCCAGCAGCCCGCCCAGGGGCCTAAATCAGCCCCAGCATTTT. Translated: CASSPPRGLNQPQHF.

J is TRBJ2-1 and V is TRBV30; no definite D call. Trimming pared 2 bases from V and 8 bases from J, leaving 7 bases between. The CDR3 runs 11 residues. Germline lookup yields CDR1 GTSNPN and CDR2 SVGIG (reference sequence). CDR3 residues: CAWSRGDEQFF. Here the CDR3 DNA reads TGTGCCTGGAGTCGCGGCGATGAGCAGTTCTTC.

The chain combines TRBV2 with TRBJ2-7; D unresolved. The V gene's germline CDR1 is SNHLY and CDR2 FYNNEI. The CDR3 runs to 12 residues. The CDR3, as DNA: TGTTTCAAGCAGAAGGCGGCATACGAGCAGTACTTC. Translation gives CFKQKAAYEQYF.

This rearrangement joins TRBV28 to TRBJ2-7; 7 nucleotides line up with TRBD1. The CDR3 is made up of 16 amino acids. J was trimmed by 2 bases and V by 3 bases; bases with no gene match: 10. Germline CDR1 MDHEN, CDR2 SYDVKM. The CDR3 here is CASSFQTGAAAYEQYF. CDR3 nucleotide sequence: TGTGCCAGCAGTTTCCAAACAGGGGCCGCCGCCTACGAGCAGTACTTC.

In DNA, the CDR3 is TGTGCCAGCAGTTTATCCGGGACTAGCGTCTACGAGCAGTACTTC. Translated, it gives CASSLSGTSVYEQYF. The V call is TRBV27, the J call TRBJ2-7; 10 nucleotides agree with TRBD2. CDR1 and CDR2 from the germline V gene are MNHEY and SMNVEV (reference sequence). CDR3 length: 15 amino acids. With 0 bases clipped from V and 3 bases from J, the junction kept 2 bases outside the gene matches.

J is TRBJ2-5 and V is TRBV28; D gene unclear. The J call could be wrong; TRBJ2-7 is a better fit for the DNA end. Looked up from germline, CDR1 is MDHEN and CDR2 is SYDVKM. This CDR3 is 17 amino acids long. CDR3 sequence reads: CASSLGQLHTWPYEQYF. The CDR3 nucleotides read TGTGCCAGCAGTTTAGGGCAGCTACATACTTGGCCCTACGAGCAGTACTTC.

The genes are TRBV30 and TRBJ2-2; D may be TRBD2 (7 bases). The V gene lost 5 bases and the J gene lost 5 bases, with 36 bases spanning the gap. CDR1 is GTSNPN, CDR2 SVGIG, per germline (reference sequence). The length of the CDR3 is 21 residues. The chain's CDR3 is CAWVRRYGGGGPELRTGELFF. As DNA, the CDR3 is TGTGCCTGGGTTCGGAGGTATGGGGGCGGGGGCCCCGAGCTGCGTACCGGGGAGCTGTTTTTT.

The V gene is TRBV19, the J gene TRBJ2-1; D perhaps matches TRBD2 (5 bases). Germline V gene sequence: CDR1 LNHDA, CDR2 SQIVND (reference sequence). The CDR3 extends over 15 amino acids. Trimming pared 2 bases from V and 3 bases from J, leaving 11 bases between. CDR3 residues: CASSIQADNYNEQFF. DNA of the CDR3: TGTGCCAGTAGTATACAAGCGGATAACTACAATGAGCAGTTCTTC.

The chain couples TRBV5-1 to TRBJ2-4, with a weak D call TRBD1 (6 bases). This CDR3 is built from 15 residues. CDR1 SGHRS and CDR2 YFSETQ come from the germline V gene. V lost 0 bases, J lost 5 bases, and 12 bases lay in between. The chain's CDR3 is CASSLGRGTENIQYF. CDR3 nucleotide sequence: TGCGCCAGCAGCTTGGGCAGGGGCACGGAAAACATTCAGTACTTC.

The chain couples TRBV5-1 to TRBJ2-3; 7 positions match TRBD2. The length of the CDR3 is 14 residues. Germline V gives CDR1 SGHRS, CDR2 YFSETQ. J lost 4 bases, V lost 2 bases, and 4 bases had no gene match. The CDR3 DNA follows: TGCGCCAGCAGCTTTGCGGCGGGAGCAGATACGCAGTATTTT. Amino acids: CASSFAAGADTQYF.

V usage is TRBV27 and J usage is TRBJ1-2; 8 bases are a match to TRBD1. With 5 bases clipped from V and 7 bases from J, the junction kept 3 bases outside the gene matches. The length of the CDR3 is 12 residues. CDR1 and CDR2 (germline): MNHEY, SMNVEV (reference sequence). Written as DNA, the CDR3 is TGTGCCAGCAGTCCAGACAGGGGTGGCTACACCTTC. Protein sequence: CASSPDRGGYTF.

J is TRBJ2-5 and V is TRBV29-1, with 8 bases lining up with TRBD2. The V and J ends lost 5 bases and 3 bases, in that order; junction bases with no gene match: 2. Germline CDR1 is SQVTM and CDR2 is ANQGSEA. The length of the CDR3 is 12 residues. For the CDR3, the DNA is TGCAGCGTTCGAGCGGGAGAAGAGACCCAGTACTTC. This gives the protein CSVRAGEETQYF.

The chain joins TRBV18 to TRBJ1-2; 10 nucleotides match TRBD1. In germline, CDR1 is KGHSH, CDR2 LQKENI. The V segment lost 6 bases and the J segment 8 bases; nucleotides outside the gene matches: 6. The length of the CDR3 is 13 residues. Here the CDR3 reads CASSWTGGAGYTF. The CDR3 region has the DNA TGTGCCAGCTCCTGGACAGGGGGTGCCGGCTACACCTTC.

In this sample, this clone turned up a few times. V usage is TRBV6-1 and J usage is TRBJ2-7; a possible D gene is TRBD1 (5 bases). V was trimmed by 5 bases and J by 3 bases, leaving 8 bases between them. Per germline, CDR1 MNHNS and CDR2 SASEGT. There are 12 residues in the CDR3. The CDR3 is CASSPQGYEQYF. The CDR3, as DNA: TGTGCCAGCAGTCCCCAGGGCTACGAGCAGTACTTC.

The V call is TRBV18, the J call TRBJ1-5; TRBD1 is a possible D gene (6 bases). The length of the CDR3 is 15 residues. Looked up from germline, CDR1 is KGHSH and CDR2 is LQKENI. V was cut by 0 bases and J by 6 bases, with 12 bases left in between. DNA of the CDR3: TGTGCCAGCTCACCACCTTCGTCCAGGGGTCAGCCCCAGCATTTT. The encoded protein is CASSPPSSRGQPQHF.

The chain is built from TRBV7-6 and TRBJ2-7; the D gene is possibly TRBD1 (6 bases). Germline V gene lookup returns CDR1 SGHVS and CDR2 FNYEAQ. Trimming took 2 bases from V and 0 from J, leaving 8 bases between them. The CDR3 sequence is 14 residues long. The CDR3 DNA follows: TGTGCCAGCAGCTTAAACAGGGCCTCCTACGAGCAGTACTTC. Translation gives CASSLNRASYEQYF.

CDR3 DNA sequence: TGTGCCAGCAGCCGACAGAGCTCCTACAATGAGCAGTTCTTC. This codes for CASSRQSSYNEQFF. V and J are TRBV2 and TRBJ2-1; possibly TRBD1 for D (5 bases). V lost 6 bases to trimming and J lost 0 bases, with 9 bases between them. CDR1 is SNHLY and CDR2 is FYNNEI in the germline V gene. This CDR3 region has 14 residues.

The rearrangement uses TRBV19 and TRBJ2-1, with TRBD2 matching 7 bases. Looked up from germline, CDR1 is LNHDA and CDR2 is SQIVND (reference sequence). V trimming: 10 bases; J trimming: 2 bases; junction bases outside the gene matches: 5. The CDR3 sequence is 13 residues long. For the CDR3, the DNA is TGTGCCACCCTAGCGGCTCCCTACAATGAGCAGTTCTTC. It is translated as CATLAAPYNEQFF.